This T cell receptor beta chain is from a study of cytomegalovirus exposure and HLA in healthy donors. V was trimmed by 2 bases and J by 2 bases, leaving 9 bases between them. The CDR3 length is 14 residues. Looked up from germline, CDR1 is MNHEY and CDR2 is SMNVEV (reference sequence). Amplification used 60 Vbeta primers and 13 Jbeta primers. Profiling relied on immunoSEQ multiplex PCR, and the TCRdb table lists in-frame clones only, not all of them. The data show 100,000 to 150,000 clones, more than 75% seen once. V usage is TRBV27 and J usage is TRBJ1-1; D unresolved. The receptor was derived from a woman between 55 and 75 years old in good health and CMV-seropositive. Sequences were obtained from PBMCs. CDR3 protein: CASSLGLHNTEAFF. The CDR3 DNA reads as TGTGCCAGCAGTTTAGGACTACATAACACTGAAGCTTTCTTT.